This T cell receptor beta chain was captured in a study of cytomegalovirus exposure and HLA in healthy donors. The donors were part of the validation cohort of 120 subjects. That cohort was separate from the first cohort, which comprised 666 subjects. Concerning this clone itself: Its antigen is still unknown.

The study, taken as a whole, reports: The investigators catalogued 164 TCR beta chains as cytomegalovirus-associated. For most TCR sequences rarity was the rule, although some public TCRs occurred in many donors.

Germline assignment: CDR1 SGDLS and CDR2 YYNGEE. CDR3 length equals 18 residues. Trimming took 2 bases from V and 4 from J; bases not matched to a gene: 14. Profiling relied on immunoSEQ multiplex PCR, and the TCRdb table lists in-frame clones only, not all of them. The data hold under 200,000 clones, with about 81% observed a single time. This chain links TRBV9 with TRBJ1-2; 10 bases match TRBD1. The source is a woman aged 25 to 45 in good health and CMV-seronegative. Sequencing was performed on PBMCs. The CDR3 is CASSVARDRGLNSYGYTF. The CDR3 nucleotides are TGTGCCAGCAGCGTGGCCCGGGACAGGGGATTAAACTCCTATGGCTACACCTTC.